This T cell receptor (beta chain) is from a study of T cell responses to AZD1222 COVID-19 vaccine. On the study more broadly: Investigators merged groups given second doses at roughly 4 or roughly 12 weeks.

V dropped 0 bases and J dropped 4 bases, with 9 bases sitting between them. Germline CDR1 and CDR2: MNHEY and SMNVEV (reference sequence). The CDR3 contains 14 residues. Notes on the study in general: Vaccine-associated CD4 TCRs spanned spike, dominant at 160-218 and 743-854.

Produced via immunoSEQ multiplex PCR; TCRdb's table is partial and in-frame only. The sample records approximately 100,000 clones, approximately 91% being singletons. This clone showed up just a few times. Its antigen remains unknown. This chain connects TRBV27 to TRBJ1-2; no definite D call. This clonotype was obtained from an adult in good health. This specimen was peripheral blood, taken on day 0 of AZD1222 vaccination. The CDR3 coding sequence is TGTGCCAGCAGTTTATCGAGCCCCACCTATGGCTACACCTTC. Residues: CASSLSSPTYGYTF.